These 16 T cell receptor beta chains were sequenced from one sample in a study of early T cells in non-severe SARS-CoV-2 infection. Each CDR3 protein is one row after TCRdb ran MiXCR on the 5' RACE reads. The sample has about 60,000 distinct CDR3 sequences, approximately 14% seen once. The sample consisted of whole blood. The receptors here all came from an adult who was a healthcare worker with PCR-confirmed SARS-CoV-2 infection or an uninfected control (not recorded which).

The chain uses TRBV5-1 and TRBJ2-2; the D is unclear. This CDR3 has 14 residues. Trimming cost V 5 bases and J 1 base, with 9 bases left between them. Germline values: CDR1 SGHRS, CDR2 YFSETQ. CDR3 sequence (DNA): TGCGCCAGCAGGGACGGCTTGAACACCGGGGAGCTGTTTTTT. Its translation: CASRDGLNTGELFF. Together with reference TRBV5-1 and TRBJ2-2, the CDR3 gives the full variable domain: KAGVTQTPRYLIKTRGQQVTLSCSPISGHRSVSWYQQTPGQGLQFLFEYFSETQRNKGNFPGRFSGRQFSNSRSEMNVSTLELGDSALYLCASRDGLNTGELFFGEGSRLTVL.

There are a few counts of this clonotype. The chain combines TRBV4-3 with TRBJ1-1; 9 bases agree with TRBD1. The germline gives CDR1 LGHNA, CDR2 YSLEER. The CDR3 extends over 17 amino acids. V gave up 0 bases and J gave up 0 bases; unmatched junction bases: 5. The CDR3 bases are TGCGCCAGCAGCCAAGATGCGGGACAGGGCTTGAACACTGAAGCTTTCTTT. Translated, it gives CASSQDAGQGLNTEAFF.

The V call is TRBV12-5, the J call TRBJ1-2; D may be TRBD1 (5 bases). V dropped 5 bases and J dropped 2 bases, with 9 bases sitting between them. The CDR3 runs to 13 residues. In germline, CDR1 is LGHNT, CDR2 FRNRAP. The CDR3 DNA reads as TGTGCTAGTGGTCCGGACAACAACTATGGCTACACCTTC. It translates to CASGPDNNYGYTF.

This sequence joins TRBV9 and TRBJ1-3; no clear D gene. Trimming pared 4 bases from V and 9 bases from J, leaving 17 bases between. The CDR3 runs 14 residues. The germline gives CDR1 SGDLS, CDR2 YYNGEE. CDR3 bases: TGTGCCAGCAGCCCCCTCACGAACGAGGGCACCATATATTTT. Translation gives CASSPLTNEGTIYF.

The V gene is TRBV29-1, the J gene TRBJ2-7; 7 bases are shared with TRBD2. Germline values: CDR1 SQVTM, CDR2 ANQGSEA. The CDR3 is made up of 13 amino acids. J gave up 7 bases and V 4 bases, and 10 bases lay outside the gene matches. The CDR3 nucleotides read TGCAGCGTTGCTCAGTCCCCCGGGGGGGAGCAGTACTTC. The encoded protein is CSVAQSPGGEQYF.

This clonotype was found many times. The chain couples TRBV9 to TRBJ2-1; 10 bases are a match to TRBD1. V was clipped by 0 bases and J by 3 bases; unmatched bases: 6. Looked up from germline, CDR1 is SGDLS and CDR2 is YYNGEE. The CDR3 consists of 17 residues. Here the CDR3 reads CASSVVWGQGRYNEQFF. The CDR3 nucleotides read TGTGCCAGCAGCGTAGTCTGGGGACAGGGGCGCTACAATGAGCAGTTCTTC.

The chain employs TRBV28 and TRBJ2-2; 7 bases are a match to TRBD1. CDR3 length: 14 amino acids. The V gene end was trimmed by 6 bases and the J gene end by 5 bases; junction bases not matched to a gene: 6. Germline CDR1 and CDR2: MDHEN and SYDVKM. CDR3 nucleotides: TGTGCCAGCAGAACGACAGGGATGACCGGGGAGCTGTTTTTT. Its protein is CASRTTGMTGELFF.

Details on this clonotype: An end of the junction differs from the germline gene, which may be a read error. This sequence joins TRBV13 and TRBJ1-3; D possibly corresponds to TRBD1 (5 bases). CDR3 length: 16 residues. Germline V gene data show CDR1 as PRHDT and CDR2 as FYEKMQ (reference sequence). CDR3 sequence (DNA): TGTGCCAGCAGTGGGGCAGCACACCCTTCTGTAAACACCATATATTTT. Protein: CASSGAAHPSVNTIYF.

The CDR3 sequence: CASSPRGVAAGETQYF. DNA of the CDR3: TGTGCCAGCAGTCCCCGAGGGGTAGCGGCGGGAGAGACCCAGTACTTC. The rearrangement joins TRBV12-3 or TRBV12-4 to TRBJ2-5; D possibly corresponds to TRBD2 (6 bases). The V gene lost 5 bases and the J gene lost 4 bases, with 20 bases spanning the gap. The CDR3 is 16 amino acids.

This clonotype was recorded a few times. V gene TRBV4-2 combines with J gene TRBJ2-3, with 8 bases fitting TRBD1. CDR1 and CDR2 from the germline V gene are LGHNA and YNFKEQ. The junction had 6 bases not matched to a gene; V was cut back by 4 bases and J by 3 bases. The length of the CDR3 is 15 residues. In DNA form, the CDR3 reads TGTGCCAGCAGCCTGGACAGGGCCCAAACAGATACGCAGTATTTT. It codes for CASSLDRAQTDTQYF.

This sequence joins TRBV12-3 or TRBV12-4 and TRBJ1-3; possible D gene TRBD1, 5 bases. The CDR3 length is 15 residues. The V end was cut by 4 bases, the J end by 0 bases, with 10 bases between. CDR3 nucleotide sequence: TGTGCCAGCAGTTCAGGGTTGATCTCTGGAAACACCATATATTTT. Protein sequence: CASSSGLISGNTIYF.

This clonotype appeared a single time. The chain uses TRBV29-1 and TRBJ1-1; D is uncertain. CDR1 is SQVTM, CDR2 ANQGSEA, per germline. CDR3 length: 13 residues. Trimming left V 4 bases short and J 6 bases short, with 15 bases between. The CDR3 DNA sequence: TGCAGCGTTGTAAAGGCGACGGAACCTGAAGCTTTCTTT. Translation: CSVVKATEPEAFF.

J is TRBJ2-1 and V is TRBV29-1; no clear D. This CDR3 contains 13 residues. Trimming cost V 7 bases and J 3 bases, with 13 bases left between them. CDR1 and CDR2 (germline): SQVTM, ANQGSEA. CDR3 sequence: CSAPVANYNEQFF. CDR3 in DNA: TGCAGCGCCCCTGTGGCGAACTACAATGAGCAGTTCTTC.

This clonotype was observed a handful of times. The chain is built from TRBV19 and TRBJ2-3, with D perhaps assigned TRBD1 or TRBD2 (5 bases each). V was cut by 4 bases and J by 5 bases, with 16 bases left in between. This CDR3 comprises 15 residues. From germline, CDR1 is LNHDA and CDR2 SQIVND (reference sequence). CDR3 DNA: TGTGCCAGTAGTAATTGGGTCAGGGACGGAGATACGCAGTATTTT. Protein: CASSNWVRDGDTQYF. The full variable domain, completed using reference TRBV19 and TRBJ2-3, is DGGITQSPKYLFRKEGQNVTLSCEQNLNHDAMYWYRQDPGQGLRLIYYSQIVNDFQKGDIAEGYSVSREKKESFPLTVTSAQKNPTAFYLCASSNWVRDGDTQYFGPGTRLTVL.

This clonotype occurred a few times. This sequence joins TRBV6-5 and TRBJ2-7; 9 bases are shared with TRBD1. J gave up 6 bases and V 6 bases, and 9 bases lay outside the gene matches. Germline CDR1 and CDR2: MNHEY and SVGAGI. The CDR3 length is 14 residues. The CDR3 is CASSQQGAGGEQYF. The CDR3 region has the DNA TGTGCCAGCAGCCAACAGGGGGCTGGAGGCGAGCAGTACTTC.

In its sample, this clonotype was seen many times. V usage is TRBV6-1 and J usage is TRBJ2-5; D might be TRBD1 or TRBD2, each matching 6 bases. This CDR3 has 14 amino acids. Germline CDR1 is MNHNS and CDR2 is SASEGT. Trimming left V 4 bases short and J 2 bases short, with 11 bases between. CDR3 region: CASSATGRQETQYF. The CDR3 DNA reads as TGTGCCAGCAGTGCCACAGGGAGGCAAGAGACCCAGTACTTC.